Sequencing of this TCR beta chain was carried out in a study of vaccination and CD4 T cells after COVID-19. Treatment in this sample: approximately nine-day PBMC culture with coronavirus spike peptide pools or control peptides (ViraFEST assay). Medium was half-exchanged with fresh IL-2 medium on days 3 and 7. Isolation of CD4+ T cells by negative selection took place after approximately ten days of culture. Comments on this clonotype: Its antigen remains unidentified.

Between the trimmed V and J ends, which lost 4 bases and 0 bases, there was a span of 13 bases. The CDR3 sequence is 17 residues long. Germline-derived CDR1 and CDR2 are SNHLY and FYNNEI. The Oncomine TCR Beta short-read assay sequenced DNA from cultured CD4+ T cells. MiXCR was run by TCRdb on the PCR reads, yielding one entry per CDR3 protein. The table records around 16,000 distinct CDR3 sequences, approximately 52% of them present only once. The sequencing sample was made of CD4+ T cells from blood, cultured in vitro. The receptor was isolated from a human donor who had recovered from COVID-19. The gene calls are TRBV2 and TRBJ1-6; D is undetermined. The CDR3 spells CASSARATSSYNSPLHF. The CDR3 DNA reads TGTGCCAGCAGTGCCCGGGCGACGAGCTCCTATAATTCACCCCTCCACTTT.